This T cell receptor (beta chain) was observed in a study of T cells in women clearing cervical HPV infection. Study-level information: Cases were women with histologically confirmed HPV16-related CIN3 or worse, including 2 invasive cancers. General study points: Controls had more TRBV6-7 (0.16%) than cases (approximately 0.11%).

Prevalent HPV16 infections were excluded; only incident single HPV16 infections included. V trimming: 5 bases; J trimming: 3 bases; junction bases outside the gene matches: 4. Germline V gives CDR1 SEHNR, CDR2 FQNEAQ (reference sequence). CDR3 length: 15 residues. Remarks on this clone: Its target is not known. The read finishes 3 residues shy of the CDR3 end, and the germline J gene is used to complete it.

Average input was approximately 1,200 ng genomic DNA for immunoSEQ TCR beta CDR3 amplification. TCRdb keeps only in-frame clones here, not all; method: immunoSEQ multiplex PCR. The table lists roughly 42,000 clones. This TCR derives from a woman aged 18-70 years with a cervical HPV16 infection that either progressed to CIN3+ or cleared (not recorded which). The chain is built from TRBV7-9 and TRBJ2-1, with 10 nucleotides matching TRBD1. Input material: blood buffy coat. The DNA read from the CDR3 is TGTGCCAGCAGCAGGACAGGGGGTGACTACAATGAG. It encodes CASSRTGGDYNE. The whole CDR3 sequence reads CASSRTGGDYNEQFF.